The next 32 T cell receptor beta chains were all read from a single sample in a study of response to subunit inactivated influenza vaccine (dated by TCRdb to 2016 to 2019). Library construction relied on RT-PCR. Sequencing relied on an Illumina HiSeq 2500. Starting from the raw public reads, TCRdb applied fastp trimming at Q25, assembled clones with MiXCR and retained in-frame beta chains. CDR3 protein sequences are deduplicated, and each keeps its most common genes and DNA. This sample comprises over 650,000 distinct CDR3 sequences, 15% to 20% of them detected only once. In total, the top ten clones hold roughly 10% of the sample. The sequenced sample was PBMCs from blood, obtained about 5 days after vaccination. These receptors originate from a man aged 45-65 years who received an inactivated influenza vaccine. Donor details come from another sample of the same person, matched by shared clones.

This clonotype was found a few times. This rearrangement joins TRBV20-1 to TRBJ2-7; 9 nucleotides align to TRBD1. This CDR3 is built from 14 residues. From germline, CDR1 is DFQATT and CDR2 SNEGSKA (reference sequence). The junction had 6 bases not matched to a gene; V was cut back by 1 base and J by 5 bases. CDR3 region: CSARGPGTGNEQYF. CDR3 DNA sequence: TGCAGTGCTAGAGGTCCGGGGACAGGGAACGAGCAGTACTTC.

CDR3 loop: CASSLTGVGQSYTDTQYF. CDR3 DNA sequence: TGTGCCAGCAGCTTAACGGGAGTGGGACAGAGTTATACAGATACGCAGTATTTT. The chain combines TRBV7-3 with TRBJ2-3; 7 bases agree with TRBD1. V lost 0 bases to trimming and J lost 3 bases; unmatched junction nucleotides: 12. The CDR3 runs 18 residues. The germline V gene has CDR1 SGHTA and CDR2 FQGTGA.

The rearrangement links TRBV5-1 to TRBJ2-7; TRBD1 matches at 12 bases. This CDR3 is built from 16 residues. In germline, CDR1 is SGHRS, CDR2 YFSETQ. J lost 7 bases, V lost 4 bases, and 12 bases had no gene match. For the CDR3, the DNA is TGCGCCAGCAGCGCGGAGGCGGGACAGGGGGCAAGGGAGCAGTACTTC. It yields the protein CASSAEAGQGAREQYF.

This clonotype was counted between two and nine times. The chain employs TRBV20-1 and TRBJ2-7; TRBD1 aligns across 8 bases. Germline-derived CDR1 and CDR2 are DFQATT and SNEGSKA (reference sequence). Trimming at V came to 3 bases and at J to 2 bases, leaving 6 bases not matched to a gene. This CDR3 has 14 residues. The CDR3 here is CSASGDRSTYEQYF. The CDR3 nucleotides are TGCAGTGCTAGTGGGGACAGGTCTACCTACGAGCAGTACTTC.

This clonotype was seen a handful of times. The CDR3: CASRKTGLANTGELFF. The CDR3 DNA follows: TGTGCCAGCAGGAAGACAGGGCTCGCGAACACCGGGGAGCTGTTTTTT. The V call is TRBV2, the J call TRBJ2-2; 7 bases line up with TRBD1. With V trimmed by 6 bases and J by 0 bases, 7 bases remained unmatched. Germline V gene data show CDR1 as SNHLY and CDR2 as FYNNEI. This CDR3 has 16 residues.

J is TRBJ2-3 and V is TRBV20-1; D is possibly TRBD1 (6 bases). This CDR3 has 13 amino acids. Germline CDR1 and CDR2: DFQATT and SNEGSKA (reference sequence). V dropped 5 bases and J dropped 5 bases, with 14 bases sitting between them. The CDR3: CSARQDRRDTQYF. CDR3 DNA sequence: TGCAGTGCTCGACAGGACAGAAGAGATACGCAGTATTTT.

The chain carries TRBV5-1 and TRBJ2-1, with 12 nucleotides matching TRBD2. CDR1 and CDR2 from the germline V gene are SGHRS and YFSETQ. J lost 7 bases, V lost 0 bases, and 8 bases had no gene match. CDR3 length: 17 amino acids. CDR3 in DNA: TGCGCCAGCAGCTTGGGGCCTAGCGGGAGGGCCCAAAATGAGCAGTTCTTC. Translation: CASSLGPSGRAQNEQFF.

The chain has TRBV3-1 and TRBJ2-1, with D possibly being TRBD2 (5 bases). Trimming cost V 1 base and J 10 bases, with 17 bases left between them. This CDR3 comprises 15 residues. From germline, CDR1 is LGHDT and CDR2 YNNKEL (reference sequence). The CDR3 nucleotides read TGTGCCAGCAGCCAAGTCCGTGTCGGGGAACCCGAGCAGTTCTTC. Translating it yields CASSQVRVGEPEQFF.

This chain uses TRBV5-1 with TRBJ2-3, with 7 bases aligning to TRBD1. The CDR3 contains 16 residues. The V gene end was trimmed by 0 bases and the J gene end by 3 bases; junction bases not matched to a gene: 7. Germline-derived CDR1 and CDR2 are SGHRS and YFSETQ. The CDR3: CASSLGDSLVTDTQYF. In DNA form, the CDR3 reads TGCGCCAGCAGCTTGGGGGACAGCTTAGTGACAGATACGCAGTATTTT.

This clonotype was detected a few times. The chain has TRBV24-1 and TRBJ1-2; D is unclear. The germline V gene encodes CDR1 KGHDR and CDR2 SFDVKD. The CDR3 spans 14 residues. Deletions cut 3 bases from V and 7 bases from J, with 14 bases between. The CDR3 coding sequence is TGTGCCACCAGTGATCTCAACGGGATCACTGGCTACACCTTC. This sequence encodes CATSDLNGITGYTF.

The table lists this clonotype with a few counts. J is TRBJ2-7 and V is TRBV27; D assignment may be TRBD1 or TRBD2 (5 bases each). The CDR3 extends over 13 amino acids. V shed 8 bases and J shed 4 bases, with 15 bases lying between them. From germline, CDR1 is MNHEY and CDR2 SMNVEV (reference sequence). CDR3 sequence: CASGLIEGYEQYF. The CDR3 DNA is TGTGCCAGCGGATTAATTGAGGGGTACGAGCAGTACTTC.

The J gene is TRBJ2-3, the V gene TRBV20-1; TRBD2 is a possible D gene (6 bases). V lost 3 bases and J 4 bases, leaving 20 bases between the germline ends. Germline CDR1 reads DFQATT; CDR2 reads SNEGSKA (reference sequence). The CDR3 totals 16 residues. CDR3 nucleotide sequence: TGCAGTGCTAGCCCCCTCGGGGGAGAATGGCCAGATACGCAGTATTTT. This sequence encodes CSASPLGGEWPDTQYF.

The chain carries TRBV29-1 and TRBJ2-3; D is perhaps TRBD2 (6 bases). V lost 4 bases and J lost 4, with 12 bases in between. Germline V lookup: CDR1 SQVTM, CDR2 ANQGSEA. CDR3 length: 13 residues. The CDR3 region has the DNA TGCAGCGTTGGCCGGGGGAAGGCAGATACGCAGTATTTT. It translates to CSVGRGKADTQYF.

This clonotype appeared a few times. Here the CDR3 reads CASRGLYTDTQYF. CDR3 bases: TGTGCCAGCAGGGGACTGTACACAGATACGCAGTATTTT. This chain links TRBV7-8 with TRBJ2-3, with D perhaps matching TRBD2 (6 bases). CDR3 length equals 13 residues. Trimming stripped 6 bases from V and 2 bases from J, with 9 bases between. Germline loops: CDR1 SGHVS, CDR2 FQNEAQ.

This clonotype was seen more than once but under ten times. The V gene is TRBV5-1, the J gene TRBJ1-2; a possible D gene is TRBD1 (6 bases). Looked up from germline, CDR1 is SGHRS and CDR2 is YFSETQ. The ends were cut back, 4 bases at V and 3 bases at J, with 13 bases in the middle. The CDR3 is made up of 14 amino acids. For the CDR3, the DNA is TGCGCCAGCAGCCCGGGACACCGTGACTATGGCTACACCTTC. Translation gives CASSPGHRDYGYTF.

This clonotype occurred many times. The J gene is TRBJ2-1, the V gene TRBV20-1; D not certain. V lost 3 bases and J 0 bases, leaving 9 bases between the germline ends. From germline, CDR1 is DFQATT and CDR2 SNEGSKA (reference sequence). The CDR3 has 14 amino acids. The CDR3 is CSARSRSSYNEQFF. For the CDR3, the DNA is TGCAGTGCTAGGAGTAGGAGCTCCTACAATGAGCAGTTCTTC.

CDR3 bases: TGTGCCACCAGCCGGGACAGGGGCTCAGATACGCAGTATTTT. Protein: CATSRDRGSDTQYF. The chain joins TRBV15 to TRBJ2-3; TRBD1 agrees at 10 bases. The CDR3 is 14 amino acids. Germline CDR1 and CDR2: LNHNV and YYDKDF (reference sequence). J gave up 4 bases and V 5 bases, and 3 bases lay outside the gene matches.

The chain combines TRBV5-1 with TRBJ1-2; 7 nucleotides align to TRBD1. The CDR3 has 13 amino acids. V was pared by 3 bases and J by 6 bases, with 5 bases of the junction left unmatched. Germline CDR1 and CDR2: SGHRS and YFSETQ. The CDR3 loop reads CASSYTGVDGYTF. For the CDR3, the DNA is TGCGCCAGCAGCTATACAGGGGTGGATGGCTACACCTTC.

This clonotype was counted a few times. The chain combines TRBV2 with TRBJ2-7; D may match TRBD1 or TRBD2 (6 bases each). The CDR3 is 16 amino acids. Germline V gene data show CDR1 as SNHLY and CDR2 as FYNNEI. The V end lost 0 bases, the J end lost 5 bases, and 17 bases lay between the germline ends. DNA of the CDR3: TGTGCCAGCAGTGAAGCGCGGGGCAGGGGTCCCAACGAGCAGTACTTC. This translates into CASSEARGRGPNEQYF.

V and J are TRBV20-1 and TRBJ1-4; 7 bases line up with TRBD1. CDR3 length: 14 residues. Trimming removed 5 bases from V and 4 bases from J; junction bases left unmatched: 7. Germline V gene data show CDR1 as DFQATT and CDR2 as SNEGSKA (reference sequence). CDR3 region: CSASPGQINEKLFF. CDR3 bases: TGCAGTGCTTCACCGGGACAGATTAATGAAAAACTGTTTTTT.

The V gene is TRBV15, the J gene TRBJ2-3; 9 bases fit TRBD1. Trimming at V came to 0 bases and at J to 2 bases, leaving 9 bases not matched to a gene. Germline values: CDR1 LNHNV, CDR2 YYDKDF (reference sequence). The CDR3 contains 18 residues. The CDR3 nucleotides are TGTGCCACCAGCAGAGATCTAAGGACAGGGGCGTCCACAGATACGCAGTATTTT. This gives the protein CATSRDLRTGASTDTQYF.

The genes are TRBV20-1 and TRBJ2-2; 15 nucleotides match TRBD2. The CDR3 runs to 17 residues. Trimming cost V 0 bases and J 4 bases; bases outside gene matches: 3. The germline CDR1 and CDR2 sequences are DFQATT and SNEGSKA (reference sequence). The CDR3 reads CSARDLGLAGGTGELFF. The CDR3, as DNA: TGCAGTGCTAGAGATTTGGGACTAGCGGGAGGCACCGGGGAGCTGTTTTTT.

This rearrangement joins TRBV19 to TRBJ2-1; the match to TRBD1 covers 12 bases. After removal of 5 bases from V and 8 bases from J, the junction contained 7 bases not matched to a gene. Germline V gene sequence: CDR1 LNHDA, CDR2 SQIVND (reference sequence). The CDR3 length is 15 residues. Written as DNA, the CDR3 is TGTGCCAGTAGTTCGGGGACAGGGGGCTGGTATGAGCAGTTCTTC. It translates to CASSSGTGGWYEQFF.

The table lists this clonotype with a few counts. The V and J genes are TRBV7-2 and TRBJ2-7; 9 positions match TRBD2. Germline values: CDR1 SGHTA, CDR2 FQGNSA. The V and J ends lost 2 bases and 4 bases, in that order; junction bases with no gene match: 6. This CDR3 is 15 amino acids long. The CDR3 sequence is CASSLYASGKYEQYF. As DNA, the CDR3 is TGTGCCAGCAGCTTATATGCTAGCGGGAAGTACGAGCAGTACTTC.

This clonotype was observed a handful of times. V and J are TRBV6-1 and TRBJ2-5, with D perhaps assigned TRBD1 or TRBD2 (5 bases each). V was shortened by 6 bases and J by 5 bases, with 19 bases between the two germline ends. CDR3 size: 15 residues. CDR1 MNHNS and CDR2 SASEGT come from the germline V gene. CDR3 sequence reads: CASSAPPGTGETQYF. For the CDR3, the DNA is TGTGCCAGCAGCGCTCCGCCGGGAACAGGCGAGACCCAGTACTTC.

This clonotype was observed at least ten times. The V call is TRBV12-3 or TRBV12-4, the J call TRBJ1-1, with 7 positions matching TRBD1. After removal of 5 bases from V and 1 base from J, the junction contained 10 bases not matched to a gene. This CDR3 region has 16 residues. The CDR3 nucleotides are TGTGCCAGCAGTCCTGGACAGGCCTGGGGGAACACTGAAGCTTTCTTT. Translated, it gives CASSPGQAWGNTEAFF.

The sample holds a few counts of this clonotype. V and J are TRBV11-2 and TRBJ2-7; possible D gene TRBD2, 6 bases. Deletions cut 0 bases from V and 0 bases from J, with 9 bases between. Germline V CDR1 and CDR2: SGHAT, FQNNGV. This CDR3 region has 15 residues. This CDR3 reads CASSLDGGDSYEQYF. CDR3 DNA sequence: TGTGCCAGCAGCTTAGACGGCGGGGACTCCTACGAGCAGTACTTC.

This clonotype has more than one count but fewer than ten. The rearrangement links TRBV12-3 or TRBV12-4 to TRBJ2-7, with a possible D match to TRBD2 (7 bases). The CDR3 is 14 amino acids. With 5 bases removed from V and 3 bases from J, the gap between germline ends came to 14 bases. CDR3 in amino acids: CASSLGGAVYEQYF. The CDR3 bases are TGTGCCAGCAGTCTGGGGGGGGCTGTCTACGAGCAGTACTTC.

This clonotype was detected only a few times. This chain uses TRBV5-1 with TRBJ2-7; TRBD1 agrees at 9 bases. The ends lost 1 base at V and 5 bases at J; junction bases unmatched: 4. The V gene's germline CDR1 is SGHRS and CDR2 YFSETQ. This CDR3 contains 14 residues. The CDR3 protein is CASSLTGTGNEQYF. As DNA, the CDR3 is TGCGCCAGCAGCTTGACCGGGACAGGGAACGAGCAGTACTTC.

This clonotype has a handful of counts. The chain has TRBV5-1 and TRBJ2-1; D is perhaps TRBD2 (6 bases). Trimming removed 2 bases at V and 4 bases at J, with 13 bases between. The germline V gene has CDR1 SGHRS and CDR2 YFSETQ. The length of the CDR3 is 15 residues. CDR3 in amino acids: CASSFQDYKYNEQFF. The CDR3 DNA reads TGCGCCAGCAGCTTTCAGGACTACAAATACAATGAGCAGTTCTTC.

This clonotype was counted between two and nine times. The chain joins TRBV6-5 to TRBJ1-2, with 7 bases fitting TRBD1. The length of the CDR3 is 15 residues. CDR1 and CDR2 (germline): MNHEY, SVGAGI. J gave up 4 bases and V 0 bases, and 5 bases lay outside the gene matches. CDR3 protein: CASSYSGQSTYGYTF. The CDR3 coding sequence is TGTGCCAGCAGTTACTCGGGACAGTCAACCTATGGCTACACCTTC.

This clonotype was seen at least ten times. The chain carries TRBV29-1 and TRBJ2-7; D not certain. From germline, CDR1 is SQVTM and CDR2 ANQGSEA. The V end lost 7 bases, the J end lost 6 bases, and 19 bases lay between the germline ends. The CDR3 loop spans 13 amino acids. The CDR3 loop is CSAMVTRASEQYF. CDR3 nucleotide sequence: TGCAGCGCCATGGTCACCCGAGCGTCCGAGCAGTACTTC.